The 9 T cell receptor beta chains below were found in one sample sequenced in a study of regulatory T cells in long-lasting Graves disease. The time point is: newly diagnosed GD, antithyroid drugs for less than 3 months. There was RNA extracted from PBMCs, and the TCR library was made from it. Through Arm-PCR of CDR3 regions and iRepertoire HTBI primers, TCR beta libraries were built. TCRdb passed the multiplex PCR reads through MiXCR, listing each CDR3 protein once. Of 300,000 to 400,000 distinct CDR3 sequences in the sample, around 15% were seen once. This specimen consisted of peripheral blood mononuclear cells (PBMCs), obtained at new diagnosis, from a patient treated with antithyroid drugs. Every receptor here comes from a female donor with Graves disease.

The chain couples TRBV4-1 to TRBJ2-7; 9 bases map to TRBD2. CDR1 MGHRA and CDR2 YSYEKL come from the germline V gene. This CDR3 region has 15 residues. With V trimmed by 0 bases and J by 5 bases, 5 bases remained unmatched. CDR3 coding DNA: TGCGCCAGCAGCCAAGAGGGCGGGAGGGAAAACGAGCAGTACTTC. It specifies CASSQEGGRENEQYF.

The chain carries TRBV6-9 and TRBJ2-1, with D possibly being TRBD1 or TRBD2 (5 bases each). The CDR3 totals 14 residues. Between the trimmed V and J ends, which lost 3 bases and 5 bases, there was a span of 11 bases. CDR1 is MNHGY and CDR2 is SVAAGI in the germline V gene. The CDR3 DNA follows: TGTGCCAGCAGTTACGGGACCGAAAACAATGAGCAGTTCTTC. Its translation: CASSYGTENNEQFF.

This clonotype has at least ten counts. The chain carries TRBV28 and TRBJ2-7, with D perhaps matching TRBD1 (6 bases). Germline CDR1 reads MDHEN; CDR2 reads SYDVKM. V was pared by 5 bases and J by 9 bases, with 17 bases between. CDR3 length: 13 amino acids. Written as DNA, the CDR3 is TGTGCCAGCAGTCCGGTGGGACACCCGGGGCAGTACTTC. Protein: CASSPVGHPGQYF.

This clonotype was seen repeatedly, ten times or more. The V and J genes are TRBV28 and TRBJ2-2, with D possibly being TRBD1 (6 bases). Germline V gene data show CDR1 as MDHEN and CDR2 as SYDVKM. Trimming shortened V by 6 bases and J by 4 bases, and 18 bases separated the two germline ends. This CDR3 contains 16 residues. The CDR3 DNA is TGTGCCAGCAGAATCCTCAGGGGCATTATCACCGGGGAGCTGTTTTTT. Protein sequence: CASRILRGIITGELFF.

Ten or more counts support this clonotype. V is TRBV19 and J is TRBJ1-5; D is possibly TRBD1 (5 bases). Trimming removed 5 bases from V and 5 bases from J, with 22 bases in between. Germline CDR1 and CDR2: LNHDA and SQIVND (reference sequence). CDR3 length equals 17 residues. CDR3: CASSGGESRVWHQPQHF. CDR3 nucleotides: TGTGCCAGTAGTGGGGGGGAGTCGAGGGTTTGGCATCAGCCCCAGCATTTT.

In this sample, this clonotype turned up many times. The rearrangement uses TRBV5-1 and TRBJ2-1; 10 bases are shared with TRBD2. This CDR3 region has 16 residues. From germline, CDR1 is SGHRS and CDR2 YFSETQ. V was pared by 3 bases and J by 1 base, with 4 bases of the junction left unmatched. The CDR3, as DNA: TGCGCCAGCAGCTCGACTAGCGGGCTTTCCTACAATGAGCAGTTCTTC. Translation: CASSSTSGLSYNEQFF.

This clonotype was observed a handful of times. This rearrangement joins TRBV9 to TRBJ2-5; D is possibly TRBD1 (6 bases). The germline V gene has CDR1 SGDLS and CDR2 YYNGEE. This CDR3 contains 14 residues. V gave up 3 bases and J gave up 1 base, with 10 bases separating them. Written as DNA, the CDR3 is TGTGCCAGCAGCGCAGGGGTCTTCCAAGAGACCCAGTACTTC. It encodes CASSAGVFQETQYF.

The table lists this clonotype with many counts. The chain carries TRBV29-1 and TRBJ2-1; the D call may be TRBD1 or TRBD2 (5 bases each). Looked up from germline, CDR1 is SQVTM and CDR2 is ANQGSEA. Trimming cost V 7 bases and J 6 bases, with 16 bases left between them. CDR3 size: 13 residues. The CDR3 sequence: CSAERGRANEQFF. Written as DNA, the CDR3 is TGCAGCGCCGAGAGGGGCAGGGCCAATGAGCAGTTCTTC.

This clonotype was recorded many times. The gene calls are TRBV27 and TRBJ1-1; maybe TRBD1 (5 bases). CDR1 and CDR2 (germline): MNHEY, SMNVEV (reference sequence). V gave up 6 bases and J gave up 4 bases, with 15 bases separating them. The CDR3 covers 14 residues. The CDR3 region is CASRKGQGGTEAFF. The CDR3 DNA reads as TGTGCCAGCAGAAAGGGGCAGGGCGGCACTGAAGCTTTCTTT.